Shown below are 10 T cell receptor beta chains from a single sample sequenced in a study of blood T cell repertoires in COVID-19. Repertoires were generated with immunoSEQ multiplex PCR, while TCRdb's copy carries only in-frame clones and drops some. Here the sample spans around 53,000 clones, 60% to 80% being singletons. What was sequenced was peripheral blood. The receptors originated from a man in his 70s with active or convalescent COVID-19.

The sample holds a few counts of this clone. The chain joins TRBV7-8 to TRBJ1-5; possibly TRBD1 for D (5 bases). Trimming removed 1 base from V and 7 bases from J, with 14 bases in between. This CDR3 has 15 amino acids. Germline V gene sequence: CDR1 SGHVS, CDR2 FQNEAQ. For the CDR3, the DNA is TGTGCCAGCAGCTTAGTGTCAGGGAAGGACCAGCCCCAGCATTTT. This translates into CASSLVSGKDQPQHF.

The chain has TRBV5-6 and TRBJ1-1; 7 bases map to TRBD1. Germline V lookup: CDR1 SGHDT, CDR2 YYEEEE. V was pared by 2 bases and J by 5 bases, with 6 bases of the junction left unmatched. This CDR3 is 14 amino acids long. In nucleotides, the CDR3 is TGTGCCAGCAGCTTAAGGGGGCGGTCAACTGAAGCTTTCTTT. Translated, it gives CASSLRGRSTEAFF.

The chain has TRBV19 and TRBJ2-1; D may be TRBD2 (6 bases). Trimming cost V 7 bases and J 4 bases, with 17 bases left between them. Germline V gives CDR1 LNHDA, CDR2 SQIVND (reference sequence). The CDR3 is 15 amino acids. The CDR3 region has the DNA TGTGCCAGTACCTCTAGACTAGGAAGTTACAATGAGCAGTTCTTC. Translation: CASTSRLGSYNEQFF.

The chain has TRBV12-3 or TRBV12-4 and TRBJ1-4; D unclear. The CDR3 is made up of 13 amino acids. V lost 4 bases and J 4 bases, leaving 7 bases between the germline ends. CDR3 DNA: TGTGCCAGCAGTTGGGCGATTAATGAAAAACTGTTTTTT. It specifies CASSWAINEKLFF.

V is TRBV28 and J is TRBJ1-6; 7 bases match TRBD1. The germline CDR1 and CDR2 sequences are MDHEN and SYDVKM. The CDR3 extends over 15 amino acids. After removal of 2 bases from V and 7 bases from J, the junction contained 5 bases not matched to a gene. CDR3 sequence (DNA): TGTGCCAGCAGTTTACAGGACAGGAAGAATTCACCCCTCCACTTT. Translation gives CASSLQDRKNSPLHF.

This chain joins TRBV23-1 and TRBJ1-1, with D unresolved. TRBV23-1 is identified as an open reading frame with a role that is uncertain. Trimming removed 2 bases from V and 1 base from J, with 14 bases in between. The CDR3 is 16 amino acids. The CDR3 protein is CASSQRPVRRNTEAFF. The CDR3 DNA follows: TGCGCCAGCAGTCAAAGGCCGGTGAGGAGGAACACTGAAGCTTTCTTT.

J is TRBJ2-1 and V is TRBV10-3; D may be TRBD2 (5 bases). The length of the CDR3 is 16 residues. Trimming took 4 bases from V and 0 from J, leaving 13 bases between them. The germline V gene encodes CDR1 ENHRY and CDR2 SYGVKD. The DNA for the CDR3 is TGTGCCATCAGTGGGAGTAGCGTCCGCTCCTACAATGAGCAGTTCTTC. This translates into CAISGSSVRSYNEQFF.

The gene calls are TRBV30 and TRBJ1-2; perhaps TRBD1 as D (6 bases). The CDR3 length is 15 residues. Trimming took 0 bases from V and 2 from J, leaving 13 bases between them. CDR1 and CDR2 from the germline V gene are GTSNPN and SVGIG (reference sequence). The CDR3 DNA reads TGTGCCTGGAGTGTTTTTCCAGGGGCAAACTATGGCTACACCTTC. Its protein product is CAWSVFPGANYGYTF.

This sequence joins TRBV6-2 or TRBV6-3 and TRBJ1-1; D remains ambiguous. The germline V and J ends were trimmed by 6 bases and 1 base, with 9 bases remaining between them. Germline V gives CDR1 MNHEY, CDR2 SVGEGT. This CDR3 is 13 amino acids long. CDR3 sequence: CASSSYRNTEAFF. Here the CDR3 DNA reads TGTGCCAGCAGCTCGTACAGGAACACTGAAGCTTTCTTT.

A single count supports this clone. The V gene is TRBV4-3, the J gene TRBJ1-5; 7 bases match TRBD1. This CDR3 has 14 amino acids. J lost 5 bases, V lost 4 bases, and 5 bases had no gene match. Germline V gene data show CDR1 as LGHNA and CDR2 as YSLEER. For the CDR3, the DNA is TGCGCCAGCAGCCTCCAGGGGGGTGATCAGCCCCAGCATTTT. It specifies CASSLQGGDQPQHF.